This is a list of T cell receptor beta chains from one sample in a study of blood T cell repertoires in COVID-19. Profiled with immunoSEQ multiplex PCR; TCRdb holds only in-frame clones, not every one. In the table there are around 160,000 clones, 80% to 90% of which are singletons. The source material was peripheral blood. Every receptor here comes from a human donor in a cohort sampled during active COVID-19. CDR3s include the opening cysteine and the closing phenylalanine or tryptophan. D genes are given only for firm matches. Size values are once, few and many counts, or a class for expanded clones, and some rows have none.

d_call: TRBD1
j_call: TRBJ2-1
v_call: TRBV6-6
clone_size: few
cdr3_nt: TGTGCCAGCAGTCCCCTCCGGACAGGGGGCTACTACAATGAGCAGTTCTTC
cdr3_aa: CASSPLRTGGYYNEQFF

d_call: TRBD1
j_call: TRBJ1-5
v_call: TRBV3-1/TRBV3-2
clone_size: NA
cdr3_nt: TGTGCCAGCAGCCGAAATTTGCCTGGGACAGCAAATCAGCCCCAGCATTTT
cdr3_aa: CASSRNLPGTANQPQHF

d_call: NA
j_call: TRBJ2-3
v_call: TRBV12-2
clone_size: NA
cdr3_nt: TGTGCAAGTCCACGCTGCGTACCCTCCCATCCTAGCACAGATACGCAGTATTTT
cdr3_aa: CASPRCVPSHPSTDTQYF

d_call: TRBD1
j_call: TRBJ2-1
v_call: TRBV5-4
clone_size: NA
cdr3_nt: TGTGCCAGCAGCAACCCGGGACAGGCGGATGAGCAGTTCTTC
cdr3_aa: CASSNPGQADEQFF

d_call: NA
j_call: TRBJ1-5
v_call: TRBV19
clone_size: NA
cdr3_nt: TGTGCCAGTAGTATTCCACGGACAGCCCTCAATCAGCCCCAGCATTTT
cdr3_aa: CASSIPRTALNQPQHF

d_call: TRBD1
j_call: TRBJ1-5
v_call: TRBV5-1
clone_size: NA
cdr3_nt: TGCGCCAGCAGCTCGACAGGGGGTAGCAATCAGCCCCAGCATTTT
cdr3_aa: CASSSTGGSNQPQHF

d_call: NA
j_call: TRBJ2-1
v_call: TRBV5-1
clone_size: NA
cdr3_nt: TGCGCCAGCCGGGAGCCCACTCACAATGAGCAGTTCTTC
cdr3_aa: CASREPTHNEQFF

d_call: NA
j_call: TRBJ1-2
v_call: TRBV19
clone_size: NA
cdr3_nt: TGTGCCAGTAGTACCGCATGGGCCTATGGCTACACCTTC
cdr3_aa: CASSTAWAYGYTF

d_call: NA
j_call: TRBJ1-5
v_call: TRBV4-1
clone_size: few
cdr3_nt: TGCGCCAGCAGCCAAGATGGGCGACAGCCCCAGCATTTT
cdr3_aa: CASSQDGRQPQHF

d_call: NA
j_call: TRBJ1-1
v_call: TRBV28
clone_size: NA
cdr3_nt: TGTGCCAGCAGTCCCCCACAGGGCTTCACTGAAGCTTTCTTT
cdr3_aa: CASSPPQGFTEAFF

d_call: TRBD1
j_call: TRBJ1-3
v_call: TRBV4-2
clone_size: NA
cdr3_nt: TGTGCCAGCAGCCAACGCCCCACAGGGGATGGTGGAAACACCATATATTTT
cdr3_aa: CASSQRPTGDGGNTIYF